Listed below are T cell receptor beta chains from one sample, sequenced in a study of blood T cell repertoires in COVID-19. Only in-frame clones appear in the TCRdb table, and some are missing; sequencing was by immunoSEQ multiplex PCR. The table shows 120,000 or so clones, with 60% to 85% occurring only once. Source material: peripheral blood. The receptor source for this set is a man in his 70s with acute or convalescent COVID-19. The CDR3 runs from the conserved cysteine through the conserved F or W. The D gene is left open where the match is weak. Clone size is not always given. Where it is, it says once, few, many or a class for expanded clones.

CDR3aa: CASSPGTVNTEAFF; CDR3nt: TGTGCCAGCTCACCAGGGACAGTGAACACTGAAGCTTTCTTT; d_gene: TRBD1; abundance: once; j_gene: TRBJ1-1; v_gene: TRBV18
CDR3aa: CASSDGRGLDLFF; CDR3nt: TGTGCCAGCAGTGACGGAAGGGGGCTGGATCTGTTTTTT; d_gene: TRBD1; abundance: .; j_gene: TRBJ2-2; v_gene: TRBV6-4
CDR3aa: CASSPIQGNTEAFF; CDR3nt: TGTGCCAGTAGTCCTATCCAGGGGAACACTGAAGCTTTCTTT; d_gene: .; abundance: .; j_gene: TRBJ1-1; v_gene: TRBV19
CDR3aa: CASSFGTGIYEQYF; CDR3nt: TGTGCCAGCAGCTTTGGGACAGGAATCTACGAGCAGTACTTC; d_gene: TRBD1; abundance: .; j_gene: TRBJ2-7; v_gene: TRBV11-1
CDR3aa: CASSSLANEQFF; CDR3nt: TGTGCCAGCAGCTCGTTAGCCAATGAGCAGTTCTTC; d_gene: .; abundance: .; j_gene: TRBJ2-1; v_gene: TRBV5-4
CDR3aa: CASSSRIGRQTSTDTQYF; CDR3nt: TGTGCCAGCAGTTCCCGGATTGGCAGACAGACTAGCACAGATACGCAGTATTTT; d_gene: .; abundance: .; j_gene: TRBJ2-3; v_gene: TRBV28
CDR3aa: CASSTSGSGFGELFF; CDR3nt: TGTGCCAGCAGTACTAGCGGGAGTGGCTTCGGGGAGCTGTTTTTT; d_gene: TRBD2; abundance: .; j_gene: TRBJ2-2; v_gene: TRBV27
CDR3aa: CASSQSVGGGGGNEQFF; CDR3nt: TGTGCCAGCAGCCAGTCCGTAGGTGGCGGGGGGGGCAATGAGCAGTTCTTC; d_gene: TRBD2; abundance: few; j_gene: TRBJ2-1; v_gene: TRBV4-2
CDR3aa: CASSIETAYYGYTF; CDR3nt: TGTGCCAGTAGTATAGAGACAGCGTACTATGGCTACACCTTC; d_gene: .; abundance: .; j_gene: TRBJ1-2; v_gene: TRBV19
CDR3aa: CASSLEGELAYGYTF; CDR3nt: TGTGCCAGCAGTTTAGAGGGGGAGCTGGCCTATGGCTACACCTTC; d_gene: .; abundance: .; j_gene: TRBJ1-2; v_gene: TRBV28
CDR3aa: CASSRGGGGLTGELFF; CDR3nt: TGTGCCAGCAGCAGGGGTGGCGGGGGGCTCACCGGGGAGCTGTTTTTT; d_gene: TRBD2; abundance: .; j_gene: TRBJ2-2; v_gene: TRBV5-6
CDR3aa: CASSELGGSLNQPQHF; CDR3nt: TGTGCCAGCAGTGAACTCGGGGGGAGCCTCAATCAGCCCCAGCATTTT; d_gene: .; abundance: .; j_gene: TRBJ1-5; v_gene: TRBV2
CDR3aa: CASSYEGASGNQPQHF; CDR3nt: TGTGCCAGCAGTTACGAGGGGGCTTCGGGCAATCAGCCCCAGCATTTT; d_gene: TRBD1; abundance: once; j_gene: TRBJ1-5; v_gene: TRBV6-6
CDR3aa: CASSLTLGGTVSSSYNSPLHF; CDR3nt: TGTGCCAGCAGCCTAACCTTAGGAGGTACAGTATCCTCCTCCTATAATTCACCCCTCCACTTT; d_gene: .; abundance: .; j_gene: TRBJ1-6; v_gene: TRBV14
CDR3aa: CASSLQAGGYNEQFF; CDR3nt: TGTGCCAGCAGCTTACAAGCGGGGGGCTACAATGAGCAGTTCTTC; d_gene: TRBD2; abundance: .; j_gene: TRBJ2-1; v_gene: TRBV7-3
CDR3aa: CASSVSGGLNTGELFF; CDR3nt: TGTGCCAGCAGCGTAAGCGGGGGCCTGAACACCGGGGAGCTGTTTTTT; d_gene: TRBD2; abundance: once; j_gene: TRBJ2-2; v_gene: TRBV9
CDR3aa: CASSFGQPGGETQYF; CDR3nt: TGTGCCAGCAGCTTCGGACAGCCGGGGGGGGAGACCCAGTACTTC; d_gene: TRBD2; abundance: .; j_gene: TRBJ2-5; v_gene: TRBV7-2
CDR3aa: CASSLEVRTSGGDTQYF; CDR3nt: TGTGCCAGCAGCTTGGAGGTTCGGACTAGCGGGGGGGATACGCAGTATTTT; d_gene: TRBD2; abundance: .; j_gene: TRBJ2-3; v_gene: TRBV5-6
CDR3aa: CATSGTGNMNTEAFF; CDR3nt: TGTGCCACCTCCGGGACAGGGAATATGAACACTGAAGCTTTCTTT; d_gene: TRBD1; abundance: few; j_gene: TRBJ1-1; v_gene: TRBV24-1
CDR3aa: CASIRDRGATEAFF; CDR3nt: TGTGCCAGCATCCGGGACAGGGGAGCCACTGAAGCTTTCTTT; d_gene: TRBD1; abundance: few; j_gene: TRBJ1-1; v_gene: TRBV6-5
CDR3aa: CASDGTYQPQHF; CDR3nt: TGTGCCAGCGACGGGACATATCAGCCCCAGCATTTT; d_gene: .; abundance: .; j_gene: TRBJ1-5; v_gene: TRBV6-6
CDR3aa: CASSTGLANNEQFF; CDR3nt: TGTGCCAGCAGCACGGGACTAGCGAACAATGAGCAGTTCTTC; d_gene: TRBD2; abundance: .; j_gene: TRBJ2-1; v_gene: TRBV7-2
CDR3aa: CTSSHSKGLALTYEQYF; CDR3nt: TGCACCAGCAGCCACTCAAAGGGACTAGCACTTACATACGAGCAGTACTTC; d_gene: .; abundance: few; j_gene: TRBJ2-7; v_gene: TRBV1
CDR3aa: CASTPDGMVSGNTIYF; CDR3nt: TGTGCCAGCACCCCGGACGGGATGGTCTCTGGAAACACCATATATTTT; d_gene: .; abundance: .; j_gene: TRBJ1-3; v_gene: TRBV6-6
CDR3aa: CASSPDWQPQHF; CDR3nt: TGTGCCAGTAGTCCAGATTGGCAGCCCCAGCATTTT; d_gene: .; abundance: .; j_gene: TRBJ1-5; v_gene: TRBV19
CDR3aa: CASKDRLGDNSPLHF; CDR3nt: TGTGCCAGCAAGGACAGGCTAGGGGATAATTCACCCCTCCACTTT; d_gene: TRBD1; abundance: .; j_gene: TRBJ1-6; v_gene: TRBV2
CDR3aa: CAWSLGLAGGFDNEQFF; CDR3nt: TGTGCCTGGAGTTTGGGACTAGCGGGGGGATTTGACAATGAGCAGTTCTTC; d_gene: TRBD2; abundance: few; j_gene: TRBJ2-1; v_gene: TRBV30
CDR3aa: CASSLVAGGYNEQFF; CDR3nt: TGTGCCAGCAGCTTAGTGGCGGGAGGGTACAATGAGCAGTTCTTC; d_gene: TRBD2; abundance: once; j_gene: TRBJ2-1; v_gene: TRBV13
CDR3aa: CASSNRAPGQGTDTQYF; CDR3nt: TGTGCCAGCAGCAATAGAGCTCCCGGACAGGGAACAGATACGCAGTATTTT; d_gene: TRBD1; abundance: once; j_gene: TRBJ2-3; v_gene: TRBV7-3
CDR3aa: CASSLQAGEETQYF; CDR3nt: TGCGCCAGCAGCTTACAGGCGGGGGAGGAGACCCAGTACTTC; d_gene: TRBD2; abundance: .; j_gene: TRBJ2-5; v_gene: TRBV5-1
CDR3aa: CASSQTGAGWAEAFF; CDR3nt: TGTGCCAGCAGCCAGACAGGAGCAGGGTGGGCTGAAGCTTTCTTT; d_gene: .; abundance: .; j_gene: TRBJ1-1; v_gene: TRBV7-2
CDR3aa: CAGSGVTGELFF; CDR3nt: TGTGCGGGTAGCGGGGTGACCGGGGAGCTGTTTTTT; d_gene: TRBD2; abundance: .; j_gene: TRBJ2-2; v_gene: TRBV28
CDR3aa: CASSLGAGGLNEQYF; CDR3nt: TGTGCCAGCAGCTTAGGGGCGGGAGGTTTAAACGAGCAGTACTTC; d_gene: TRBD2; abundance: .; j_gene: TRBJ2-7; v_gene: TRBV11-2
CDR3aa: CASNLGTGGMNQPQHF; CDR3nt: TGTGCCAGCAATCTGGGGACAGGGGGGATGAATCAGCCCCAGCATTTT; d_gene: TRBD1; abundance: .; j_gene: TRBJ1-5; v_gene: TRBV28
CDR3aa: CASSLGPWGAGEGNEQFF; CDR3nt: TGTGCCAGCAGCTTGGGGCCCTGGGGGGCGGGAGAGGGCAATGAGCAGTTCTTC; d_gene: .; abundance: .; j_gene: TRBJ2-1; v_gene: TRBV5-6
CDR3aa: CAISDPTSGRAGEQYF; CDR3nt: TGTGCCATCAGTGATCCGACTAGCGGGAGGGCCGGCGAGCAGTACTTC; d_gene: TRBD2; abundance: .; j_gene: TRBJ2-7; v_gene: TRBV10-3
CDR3aa: CASSLKGVYGYTF; CDR3nt: TGTGCCAGCAGCCTAAAAGGGGTTTATGGCTACACCTTC; d_gene: .; abundance: .; j_gene: TRBJ1-2; v_gene: TRBV3-1/TRBV3-2
CDR3aa: CASSVDEGYGDTQYF; CDR3nt: TGTGCCAGCAGCGTAGATGAGGGTTACGGAGATACGCAGTATTTT; d_gene: .; abundance: once; j_gene: TRBJ2-3; v_gene: TRBV9
CDR3aa: CASSPLGTHF; CDR3nt: TGCGCCAGCAGCCCCCTCGGGACTCATTTT; d_gene: .; abundance: .; j_gene: TRBJ1-4; v_gene: TRBV4-1
CDR3aa: CASSAGGNTEAFF; CDR3nt: TGTGCCAGCAGCGCCGGAGGGAACACTGAAGCTTTCTTT; d_gene: .; abundance: .; j_gene: TRBJ1-1; v_gene: TRBV7-3
CDR3aa: CASSSAVNTEAFF; CDR3nt: TGTGCCAGCAGCAGCGCCGTGAACACTGAAGCTTTCTTT; d_gene: .; abundance: .; j_gene: TRBJ1-1; v_gene: TRBV7-7
CDR3aa: CASSRPGGLGAGELFF; CDR3nt: TGTGCCAGCAGCCGTCCCGGGGGGCTGGGGGCCGGGGAGCTGTTTTTT; d_gene: .; abundance: .; j_gene: TRBJ2-2; v_gene: TRBV6-6
CDR3aa: CASSSLSTGTEAFF; CDR3nt: TGTGCCAGCAGCTCATTATCGACAGGAACTGAAGCTTTCTTT; d_gene: .; abundance: .; j_gene: TRBJ1-1; v_gene: TRBV11-1
CDR3aa: CASAPTESTDTQYF; CDR3nt: TGTGCCAGCGCACCGACAGAGAGCACAGATACGCAGTATTTT; d_gene: .; abundance: .; j_gene: TRBJ2-3; v_gene: TRBV27
CDR3aa: CASSLDSETGDREAFF; CDR3nt: TGTGCCAGCAGCTTAGACTCGGAGACAGGGGATAGGGAAGCTTTCTTT; d_gene: TRBD1; abundance: .; j_gene: TRBJ1-1; v_gene: TRBV13
CDR3aa: CASSTPGTENPYEQYF; CDR3nt: TGTGCCAGTAGTACCCCCGGGACAGAAAATCCCTACGAGCAGTACTTC; d_gene: TRBD1; abundance: .; j_gene: TRBJ2-7; v_gene: TRBV19
CDR3aa: CASSRAGREGADTQYF; CDR3nt: TGCGCCAGCAGTCGCGCAGGTAGGGAGGGTGCAGATACGCAGTATTTT; d_gene: TRBD2; abundance: .; j_gene: TRBJ2-3; v_gene: TRBV23-1
CDR3aa: CASSSRIEETQYF; CDR3nt: TGTGCCAGCAGCTCGAGGATAGAAGAGACCCAGTACTTC; d_gene: .; abundance: .; j_gene: TRBJ2-5; v_gene: TRBV7-3
CDR3aa: CASRSGTGVREQYF; CDR3nt: TGCGCCAGCAGATCCGGGACAGGGGTCCGCGAGCAGTACTTC; d_gene: TRBD1; abundance: .; j_gene: TRBJ2-7; v_gene: TRBV5-1
CDR3aa: CASSTTGRGNTIYF; CDR3nt: TGTGCCAGCTCTACTACAGGGAGAGGAAACACCATATATTTT; d_gene: .; abundance: .; j_gene: TRBJ1-3; v_gene: TRBV18
CDR3aa: CASSPGGAFEKLFF; CDR3nt: TGTGCCAGCAGCCCAGGGGGCGCATTTGAAAAACTGTTTTTT; d_gene: TRBD1; abundance: .; j_gene: TRBJ1-4; v_gene: TRBV7-2
CDR3aa: CASTPGLGTGELFF; CDR3nt: TGTGCCAGCACTCCGGGGTTGGGTACCGGGGAGCTGTTTTTT; d_gene: .; abundance: .; j_gene: TRBJ2-2; v_gene: TRBV3-1/TRBV3-2
CDR3aa: CASSLGAGTGGGSPLHF; CDR3nt: TGTGCCAGCAGTTTGGGTGCCGGGACAGGGGGTGGTTCACCCCTCCACTTT; d_gene: TRBD1; abundance: .; j_gene: TRBJ1-6; v_gene: TRBV27
CDR3aa: CATSRDKGTGETQYF; CDR3nt: TGTGCCACCAGCAGAGATAAGGGGACAGGGGAGACCCAGTACTTC; d_gene: TRBD1; abundance: .; j_gene: TRBJ2-5; v_gene: TRBV15
CDR3aa: CASSLNGGNSPLHF; CDR3nt: TGTGCCAGCAGCTTGAATGGCGGAAATTCACCCCTCCACTTT; d_gene: .; abundance: few; j_gene: TRBJ1-6; v_gene: TRBV5-4
CDR3aa: CASSSRRMNTEAFF; CDR3nt: TGTGCCAGCAGTTCCCGCAGGATGAACACTGAAGCTTTCTTT; d_gene: .; abundance: .; j_gene: TRBJ1-1; v_gene: TRBV6-5
CDR3aa: CASSQGSRAWGYTF; CDR3nt: TGTGCCAGCAGCCAAGGAAGCAGGGCCTGGGGCTACACCTTC; d_gene: .; abundance: .; j_gene: TRBJ1-2; v_gene: TRBV4-2